These 28 T cell receptor beta chains were all obtained from the same sample, sequenced in a study of OX40 agonist ivuxolimab in advanced cancers. Libraries were prepared by immunoSEQ multiplex PCR; TCRdb keeps only in-frame clonotypes and omits some of them. The table includes 30,000 to 40,000 clones, roughly three quarters detected once. The specimen was CD4+ or CD8+ T cells sorted from blood, collected in a trial of the OX40 agonist ivuxolimab. These receptors all come from an adult with an advanced solid tumor such as melanoma, head and neck, liver or kidney cancer.

The V gene is TRBV5-1, the J gene TRBJ2-2, with 9 bases lining up with TRBD1. Germline loops: CDR1 SGHRS, CDR2 YFSETQ. Trimming cost V 5 bases and J 4 bases; bases outside gene matches: 9. This CDR3 is 16 amino acids long. Written as DNA, the CDR3 is TGCGCCAGCAGTCAGGGACAGGGCTTTAGCACCGGGGAGCTGTTTTTT. Protein sequence: CASSQGQGFSTGELFF.

The chain combines TRBV28 with TRBJ2-3, with TRBD2 matching over 7 bases. Looked up from germline, CDR1 is MDHEN and CDR2 is SYDVKM. The CDR3 loop spans 16 amino acids. V was pared by 5 bases and J by 0 bases, with 8 bases of the junction left unmatched. Here the CDR3 reads CASSPLGRGSTDTQYF. For the CDR3, the DNA is TGTGCCAGCAGTCCTCTGGGGCGGGGGAGCACAGATACGCAGTATTTT.

The V and J genes are TRBV7-9 and TRBJ2-7, with 10 bases identical to TRBD2. CDR1 SEHNR and CDR2 FQNEAQ come from the germline V gene (reference sequence). The CDR3 is 18 amino acids. The junction had 18 bases not matched to a gene; V was cut back by 5 bases and J by 5 bases. CDR3 amino acids: CASSLSIAGGYSRDEQYF. DNA for the CDR3: TGTGCCAGCAGCCTCAGTATAGCGGGGGGCTATTCTCGGGACGAGCAGTACTTC.

J is TRBJ2-7 and V is TRBV29-1, with 7 nucleotides matching TRBD2. The CDR3 covers 15 residues. The germline gives CDR1 SQVTM, CDR2 ANQGSEA. V shed 5 bases and J 2 bases; nucleotides not matched to a gene: 12. DNA of the CDR3: TGCAGCGTTCTAGCTAGAGGCGGGGGAACCTACGAGCAGTACTTC. Its translation: CSVLARGGGTYEQYF.

The chain joins TRBV5-4 to TRBJ1-1; the D is unclear. Germline CDR1 and CDR2: SGHNT and YYREEE (reference sequence). V was shortened by 2 bases and J by 1 base, with 6 bases between the two germline ends. The CDR3 covers 13 residues. This CDR3 reads CASSFWGNTEAFF. In DNA form, the CDR3 reads TGTGCCAGCAGCTTTTGGGGGAACACTGAAGCTTTCTTT.

The DNA for the CDR3 is TGTGCCAGCAGCCGGACAGGGGCTAGCAATCAGCCCCAGCATTTT. Its protein product is CASSRTGASNQPQHF. V is TRBV2 and J is TRBJ1-5, with 9 bases aligning to TRBD1. Germline lookup yields CDR1 SNHLY and CDR2 FYNNEI. The CDR3 contains 15 residues. V was clipped by 6 bases and J by 0 bases; unmatched bases: 3.

This chain connects TRBV2 to TRBJ1-6; unclear D gene. V was shortened by 7 bases and J by 0 bases, with 10 bases between the two germline ends. This CDR3 spans 15 amino acids. Germline loops: CDR1 SNHLY, CDR2 FYNNEI. CDR3 protein: CASTPYSSYNSPLHF. The CDR3 nucleotides read TGTGCCAGCACCCCCTATAGCTCCTATAATTCACCCCTCCACTTT.

As for this clone: Different DNA sequences within this sample yield the same CDR3. The chain couples TRBV6-1 to TRBJ2-7, with 7 bases aligning to TRBD1. The germline V gene has CDR1 MNHNS and CDR2 SASEGT. Trimming took 7 bases from V and 8 from J; bases not matched to a gene: 14. This CDR3 is 14 amino acids long. For the CDR3, the DNA is TGTGCCAGCAAGTCTTGGGACAGCGACGGACAGCAGTACTTC. Translating it yields CASKSWDSDGQQYF.

The chain employs TRBV6-5 and TRBJ2-7, with D perhaps matching TRBD1 or TRBD2 (5 bases each). The V end lost 5 bases, the J end lost 3 bases, and 11 bases lay between the germline ends. CDR1 is MNHEY and CDR2 is SVGAGI in the germline V gene. This CDR3 comprises 13 residues. The CDR3 sequence: CASSRDRYYEQYF. CDR3 sequence (DNA): TGTGCCAGCAGTCGGGACCGCTACTACGAGCAGTACTTC.

V is TRBV12-5 and J is TRBJ1-1; D remains ambiguous. Germline V lookup: CDR1 LGHNT, CDR2 FRNRAP. This CDR3 region has 14 residues. The V gene lost 2 bases and the J gene lost 1 base, with 8 bases spanning the gap. Here the CDR3 reads CASGLTLRNTEAFF. The CDR3 nucleotides read TGTGCTAGTGGTTTGACTCTGAGGAACACTGAAGCTTTCTTT.

The gene calls are TRBV2 and TRBJ1-2; D is ambiguous. V shed 8 bases and J shed 4 bases, with 17 bases lying between them. Germline values: CDR1 SNHLY, CDR2 FYNNEI. The CDR3 consists of 14 residues. This CDR3 is CASLRSGWAYGYTF. The DNA of the CDR3 is TGTGCCAGCTTACGGAGCGGGTGGGCCTATGGCTACACCTTC.

The gene calls are TRBV7-4 and TRBJ2-1; the match to TRBD2 covers 15 bases. Trimming cost V 1 base and J 6 bases; bases outside gene matches: 1. The CDR3 is 16 amino acids. Germline V gene sequence: CDR1 SGHVT, CDR2 SQSDAQ. This CDR3 reads CASSLGTSGRANEQFF. DNA of the CDR3: TGTGCCAGCAGCTTAGGGACTAGCGGGAGGGCCAATGAGCAGTTCTTC. The whole variable domain, remainder taken from reference TRBV7-4 and TRBJ2-1, is GAGVSQSPRYKVAKRGRDVALRCDSISGHVTLYWYRQTLGQGSEVLTYSQSDAQRDKSGRPSGRFSAERPERSVSTLKIQRTEQGDSAVYLCASSLGTSGRANEQFFGPGTRLTVL.

V is TRBV5-1 and J is TRBJ1-2; no clear D gene. The CDR3 runs to 16 residues. The V gene lost 4 bases and the J gene lost 1 base, with 17 bases spanning the gap. CDR1 is SGHRS, CDR2 YFSETQ, per germline. The DNA for the CDR3 is TGCGCCAGCAGCGACCGAGGACGGTACAGTAACTATGGCTACACCTTC. This translates into CASSDRGRYSNYGYTF. The variable domain in full, completed from reference TRBV5-1 and TRBJ1-2, reads KAGVTQTPRYLIKTRGQQVTLSCSPISGHRSVSWYQQTPGQGLQFLFEYFSETQRNKGNFPGRFSGRQFSNSRSEMNVSTLELGDSALYLCASSDRGRYSNYGYTFGSGTRLTVV.

The V call is TRBV5-8, the J call TRBJ1-6, with D possibly TRBD1 on 6 matching bases. Germline V gives CDR1 SGHTS, CDR2 YDEGEE. V was shortened by 1 base and J by 7 bases, with 12 bases between the two germline ends. The CDR3 spans 15 residues. This CDR3 is CASSLKGHQNSPLHF. CDR3 nucleotide sequence: TGTGCCAGCAGCTTGAAGGGACACCAAAATTCACCCCTCCACTTT.

The CDR3 sequence is CASSLGQGAIGTEAFF. CDR3 sequence (DNA): TGCGCCAGCAGCTTGGGGCAGGGGGCTATCGGGACTGAAGCTTTCTTT. V is TRBV5-1 and J is TRBJ1-1; 8 bases are shared with TRBD1. Losses at the gene ends were 0 bases for V and 5 bases for J; bases not matched to a gene: 9. CDR3 length: 16 amino acids. Per germline, CDR1 SGHRS and CDR2 YFSETQ.

This clone occurred a few times. The gene calls are TRBV29-1 and TRBJ1-1, with D unclear. Germline assignment: CDR1 SQVTM and CDR2 ANQGSEA. The CDR3 is 11 residues long. The V and J ends lost 4 bases and 13 bases respectively, with 16 bases between them. This CDR3 reads CSVGGSRNGFF. The CDR3 DNA sequence: TGCAGCGTTGGAGGGAGCAGGAATGGTTTCTTT.

The chain joins TRBV18 to TRBJ2-1; D is unclear. V dropped 3 bases and J dropped 0 bases, with 6 bases sitting between them. Germline CDR1 is KGHSH and CDR2 is LQKENI. The CDR3 is 14 residues long. The DNA of the CDR3 is TGTGCCAGCTCACCCGCGATCTCCTACAATGAGCAGTTCTTC. Translation gives CASSPAISYNEQFF.

The chain couples TRBV27 to TRBJ2-5; D not resolved. The end of the DNA aligns better with TRBJ2-7, so the J call may be wrong. The CDR3 is 12 residues long. Germline assignment: CDR1 MNHEY and CDR2 SMNVEV (reference sequence). The CDR3 region has the DNA TGTGCCAGCAGTCCGAGCTCCTACGAGCAGTACTTC. It translates to CASSPSSYEQYF.

The chain couples TRBV2 to TRBJ2-5; the D is unclear. Per the germline V gene, CDR1 is SNHLY and CDR2 is FYNNEI. The CDR3 has 11 amino acids. V lost 8 bases and J lost 2, with 6 bases in between. This CDR3 is CASQLQETQYF. CDR3 nucleotides: TGTGCCAGCCAGTTACAAGAGACCCAGTACTTC.

This clone is a singleton in its sample. The chain has TRBV5-1 and TRBJ2-2; D tentatively fits TRBD1 or TRBD2 (5 bases each). Germline V gene sequence: CDR1 SGHRS, CDR2 YFSETQ. Trimming took off 2 bases at V and 2 bases at J, with 13 bases between the two ends. The CDR3 extends over 16 amino acids. In nucleotides, the CDR3 is TGCGCCAGCAGCTTAACCGGGACGGAAAACACCGGGGAGCTGTTTTTT. It yields the protein CASSLTGTENTGELFF.

V usage is TRBV5-1 and J usage is TRBJ2-7, with 8 bases fitting TRBD1. Germline CDR1 and CDR2: SGHRS and YFSETQ. The CDR3 has 15 residues. V trimming: 3 bases; J trimming: 1 base; junction bases outside the gene matches: 6. In nucleotides, the CDR3 is TGCGCCAGCAGCTCTCAGGGGGCGGTTTCCTACGAGCAGTACTTC. It encodes CASSSQGAVSYEQYF.

The chain is built from TRBV5-5 and TRBJ1-1; D may be TRBD1 (5 bases). Germline loops: CDR1 SGHKS, CDR2 YYEKEE (reference sequence). The CDR3 is made up of 13 amino acids. Trimming removed 6 bases from V and 0 bases from J, with 9 bases in between. This chain's CDR3 is CASTGALNTEAFF. As DNA, the CDR3 is TGTGCCAGCACCGGGGCCCTGAACACTGAAGCTTTCTTT.

The rearrangement uses TRBV7-2 and TRBJ2-2; 8 nucleotides match TRBD1. V shed 3 bases, J shed 3 bases, and the junction held 3 bases outside the gene matches. The CDR3 totals 15 residues. Germline CDR1 and CDR2: SGHTA and FQGNSA. CDR3 in amino acids: CASSFRGPYTGELFF. CDR3 coding DNA: TGTGCCAGCAGCTTCAGGGGGCCTTACACCGGGGAGCTGTTTTTT.

This sequence joins TRBV2 and TRBJ2-4, with D perhaps matching TRBD1 (8 bases). The CDR3 spans 15 residues. With 7 bases removed from V and 7 bases from J, the gap between germline ends came to 20 bases. CDR1 is SNHLY, CDR2 FYNNEI, per germline. CDR3 sequence (DNA): TGTGCCAGCACGGTAACAGGGGGGGGCGTGAACATTCAGTACTTC. Amino acid sequence: CASTVTGGGVNIQYF. Combining the CDR3 with reference TRBV2 and TRBJ2-4 gives the whole variable domain EPEVTQTPSHQVTQMGQEVILRCVPISNHLYFYWYRQILGQKVEFLVSFYNNEISEKSEIFDDQFSVERPDGSNFTLKIRSTKLEDSAMYFCASTVTGGGVNIQYFGAGTRLSVL.

This rearrangement joins TRBV19 to TRBJ1-1; maybe TRBD1 (6 bases). CDR3 length: 13 amino acids. Germline V CDR1 and CDR2: LNHDA, SQIVND (reference sequence). V was cut by 7 bases and J by 0 bases, with 9 bases left in between. The DNA of the CDR3 is TGTGCCAGTACCACAGGGATGAACACTGAAGCTTTCTTT. Translating gives CASTTGMNTEAFF.

The chain recombines TRBV5-6 with TRBJ1-5, with D hard to call. The CDR3 covers 16 residues. Trimming shortened V by 0 bases and J by 2 bases, and 12 bases separated the two germline ends. Germline V gene data show CDR1 as SGHDT and CDR2 as YYEEEE. The CDR3 bases are TGTGCCAGCAGCTTGGTTGGGGTTGGGGGCAATCAGCCCCAGCATTTT. It yields the protein CASSLVGVGGNQPQHF.

The J gene is TRBJ1-5, the V gene TRBV19; 9 nucleotides agree with TRBD1. This CDR3 is 15 amino acids long. J was trimmed by 0 bases and V by 6 bases; bases with no gene match: 3. The V gene's germline CDR1 is LNHDA and CDR2 SQIVND (reference sequence). This CDR3 is CASRDRGNSNQPQHF. Here the CDR3 DNA reads TGTGCCAGTAGGGACAGGGGTAATAGCAATCAGCCCCAGCATTTT.

The J gene is TRBJ1-5, the V gene TRBV6-1; no clear D. The V end lost 10 bases, the J end lost 0 bases, and 13 bases lay between the germline ends. Germline values: CDR1 MNHNS, CDR2 SASEGT. The CDR3 extends over 14 amino acids. The CDR3 spells CATHSGSSNQPQHF. CDR3 nucleotide sequence: TGTGCCACCCACAGTGGTTCTAGCAATCAGCCCCAGCATTTT.